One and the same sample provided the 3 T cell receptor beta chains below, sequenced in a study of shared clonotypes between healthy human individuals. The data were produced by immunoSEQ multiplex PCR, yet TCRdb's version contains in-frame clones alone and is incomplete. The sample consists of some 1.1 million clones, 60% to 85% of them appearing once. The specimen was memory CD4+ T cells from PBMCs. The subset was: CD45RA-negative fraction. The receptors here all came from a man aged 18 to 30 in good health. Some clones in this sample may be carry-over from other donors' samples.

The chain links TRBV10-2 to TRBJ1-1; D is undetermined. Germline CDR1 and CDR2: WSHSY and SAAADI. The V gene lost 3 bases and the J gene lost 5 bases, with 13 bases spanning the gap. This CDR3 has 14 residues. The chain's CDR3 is CASSELDAGTEAFF. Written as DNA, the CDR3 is TGCGCCAGCAGTGAATTGGATGCCGGGACTGAAGCTTTCTTT.

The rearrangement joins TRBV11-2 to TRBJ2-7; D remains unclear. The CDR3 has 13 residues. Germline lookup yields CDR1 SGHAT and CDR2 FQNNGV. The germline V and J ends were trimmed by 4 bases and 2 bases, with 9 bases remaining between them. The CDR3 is CASSSIAAYEQYF. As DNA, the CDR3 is TGTGCCAGCAGCTCCATAGCCGCCTACGAGCAGTACTTC.

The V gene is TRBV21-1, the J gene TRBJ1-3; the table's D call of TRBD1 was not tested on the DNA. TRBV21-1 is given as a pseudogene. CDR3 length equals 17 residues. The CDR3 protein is CASSPLVGRSSGNTIYF. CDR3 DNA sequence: TGTGCCAGCAGCCCCCTCGTGGGGCGGTCCTCTGGAAACACCATATATTTT.